Below are 16 T cell receptor beta chains sequenced from a single sample in a study of shared T cell receptors in the human thymus. The method was immunoSEQ multiplex PCR; TCRdb's version includes in-frame clones alone and lacks a portion of them. The table records 600,000 to 900,000 clones, 80% to 90% of them present only once. The data were also submitted as part of a second study, on human thymus T cells.

Sequenced: thymocytes. These receptors came from a girl under two years old with a congenital heart defect.

This chain links TRBV4-1 with TRBJ2-2, with D perhaps TRBD2 (5 bases). Germline V gives CDR1 MGHRA, CDR2 YSYEKL. This CDR3 comprises 17 residues. Trimming stripped 0 bases from V and 4 bases from J, with 15 bases between. The CDR3 here is CASSQELESGVTGELFF. Here the CDR3 DNA reads TGCGCCAGCAGCCAAGAGCTGGAGAGCGGAGTCACCGGGGAGCTGTTTTTT.

The V gene is TRBV5-1, the J gene TRBJ2-1, with 7 bases aligning to TRBD1. This CDR3 spans 14 amino acids. CDR1 is SGHRS, CDR2 YFSETQ, per germline. V was pared by 3 bases and J by 8 bases, with 8 bases of the junction left unmatched. Written as DNA, the CDR3 is TGCGCCAGCAGCTCGAACGACAGGGTCGATGAGCAGTTCTTC. Translating gives CASSSNDRVDEQFF.

The chain couples TRBV7-6 to TRBJ1-1; 8 bases fit TRBD1. Looked up from germline, CDR1 is SGHVS and CDR2 is FNYEAQ. With 7 bases clipped from V and 1 base from J, the junction kept 5 bases outside the gene matches. This CDR3 contains 14 residues. CDR3 protein: CASTSRGPNTEAFF. The CDR3, as DNA: TGTGCCAGCACCTCCAGGGGGCCGAACACTGAAGCTTTCTTT.

The CDR3 reads CASSGQGAEAFF. CDR3 nucleotide sequence: TGTGCCAGCAGTGGACAGGGGGCAGAAGCTTTCTTT. The rearrangement uses TRBV27 and TRBJ1-1, with 11 positions matching TRBD1. V lost 5 bases and J lost 8; bases outside the gene matches: 1. The CDR3 consists of 12 residues. Germline CDR1 is MNHEY and CDR2 is SMNVEV (reference sequence).

In this sample, this clone turned up once. The rearrangement joins TRBV2 to TRBJ2-5, with D possibly TRBD2 on 6 matching bases. The length of the CDR3 is 12 residues. V was trimmed by 7 bases and J by 5 bases, leaving 11 bases between them. The V gene's germline CDR1 is SNHLY and CDR2 FYNNEI. The CDR3: CASNGAGETQYF. For the CDR3, the DNA is TGTGCCAGCAATGGCGCGGGGGAGACCCAGTACTTC. Supplemented by reference TRBV2 and TRBJ2-5, the full variable domain reads EPEVTQTPSHQVTQMGQEVILRCVPISNHLYFYWYRQILGQKVEFLVSFYNNEISEKSEIFDDQFSVERPDGSNFTLKIRSTKLEDSAMYFCASNGAGETQYFGPGTRLLVL.

This clone is a singleton in its sample. The chain joins TRBV5-1 to TRBJ1-3; D is unclear. CDR1 and CDR2 from the germline V gene are SGHRS and YFSETQ. This CDR3 comprises 15 residues. Between the trimmed V and J ends, which lost 0 bases and 4 bases, there was a span of 11 bases. In nucleotides, the CDR3 is TGCGCCAGCAGCTTGGGGTCGGGGATGGGAAACACCATATATTTT. It codes for CASSLGSGMGNTIYF.

The chain is built from TRBV4-3 and TRBJ2-7; D may be TRBD2 (6 bases). V was shortened by 0 bases and J by 4 bases, with 19 bases between the two germline ends. The CDR3 runs to 17 residues. Germline lookup yields CDR1 LGHNA and CDR2 YSLEER. The CDR3 coding sequence is TGCGCCAGCAGCCAAGATTGGGGGGTCCCCAAGGGATACGAGCAGTACTTC. This translates into CASSQDWGVPKGYEQYF.

Comments on this clone: Other DNA sequences in the sample encode the same CDR3. The chain couples TRBV7-6 to TRBJ1-3, with 8 bases identical to TRBD1. Losses at the gene ends were 5 bases for V and 6 bases for J; bases not matched to a gene: 12. The V gene's germline CDR1 is SGHVS and CDR2 FNYEAQ. The CDR3 length is 16 residues. Here the CDR3 DNA reads TGTGCCAGCAGCCGAGGACCTGGACAGGGAATAAACACCATATATTTT. Translation: CASSRGPGQGINTIYF.

V is TRBV9 and J is TRBJ2-7, with D possibly TRBD1 on 6 matching bases. The germline V gene has CDR1 SGDLS and CDR2 YYNGEE. V dropped 0 bases and J dropped 2 bases, with 15 bases sitting between them. The CDR3 consists of 16 residues. The CDR3 DNA reads as TGTGCCAGCAGCGTAGCTGCCCAGGGACATACCTACGAGCAGTACTTC. It yields the protein CASSVAAQGHTYEQYF.

CDR3 amino acids: CATSRVGGRKYGYTF. The CDR3 nucleotides read TGTGCCACCAGCAGAGTAGGCGGCAGAAAGTATGGCTACACCTTC. This chain uses TRBV15 with TRBJ1-2; D is unresolved. The CDR3 length is 15 residues. Germline V CDR1 and CDR2: LNHNV, YYDKDF (reference sequence). V lost 1 base to trimming and J lost 5 bases, with 14 bases between them.

This clone was detected only a few times. This rearrangement joins TRBV29-1 to TRBJ2-2; 9 nucleotides match TRBD2. Germline CDR1 and CDR2: SQVTM and ANQGSEA. Trimming at V came to 6 bases and at J to 6 bases, leaving 11 bases not matched to a gene. The CDR3 loop spans 15 amino acids. The CDR3 spells CSVDCGGAGSGELFF. CDR3 DNA sequence: TGCAGCGTGGATTGCGGGGGGGCGGGATCCGGGGAGCTGTTTTTT.

The genes are TRBV28 and TRBJ1-2; a weak D match, TRBD1 (6 bases). Germline CDR1 and CDR2: MDHEN and SYDVKM. Trimming stripped 10 bases from V and 6 bases from J, with 21 bases between. The CDR3 consists of 14 residues. CDR3 bases: TGTGCCACCCCGAGCGGGGGGGGGCTGGATGGCTACACCTTC. It codes for CATPSGGGLDGYTF.

The CDR3 DNA reads as TGTGCTAGTGGCTCCGAAGGGGGACGGGACACTGAAGCTTTCTTT. The encoded protein is CASGSEGGRDTEAFF. The rearrangement uses TRBV12-5 and TRBJ1-1, with D perhaps matching TRBD1 (6 bases). Germline V CDR1 and CDR2: LGHNT, FRNRAP. Trimming stripped 6 bases from V and 3 bases from J, with 17 bases between. The CDR3 sequence is 15 residues long.

The chain joins TRBV7-6 to TRBJ2-7, with TRBD1 as a possible D gene (5 bases). The CDR3 has 15 residues. Germline CDR1 is SGHVS and CDR2 is FNYEAQ. Trimming shortened V by 3 bases and J by 6 bases, and 18 bases separated the two germline ends. The CDR3 here is CASSLRQDTGIEQYF. Here the CDR3 DNA reads TGTGCCAGCAGCTTGAGGCAGGACACCGGTATCGAGCAGTACTTC.

The chain has TRBV28 and TRBJ1-6; D may be TRBD1 (6 bases). From germline, CDR1 is MDHEN and CDR2 SYDVKM. The CDR3 is made up of 16 amino acids. Trimming stripped 0 bases from V and 9 bases from J, with 15 bases between. CDR3 region: CASSLCRTDGRSPLHF. Here the CDR3 DNA reads TGTGCCAGCAGTTTATGCCGGACAGACGGGCGTTCACCCCTCCACTTT. The full variable domain, its missing parts supplied by reference TRBV28 and TRBJ1-6, is DVKVTQSSRYLVKRTGEKVFLECVQDMDHENMFWYRQDPGLGLRLIYFSYDVKMKEKGDIPEGYSVSREKKERFSLILESASTNQTSMYLCASSLCRTDGRSPLHFGNGTRLTVT.

This chain uses TRBV2 with TRBJ2-7, with 7 bases aligning to TRBD1. Germline loops: CDR1 SNHLY, CDR2 FYNNEI. This CDR3 has 11 amino acids. The junction had 3 bases not matched to a gene; V was cut back by 9 bases and J by 4 bases. The CDR3 DNA reads as TGTGCCAGTCGGACAGGATACGAGCAGTACTTC. Translating gives CASRTGYEQYF.